The 12 T cell receptor beta chains given below trace back to one sample, sequenced in a study of T cell changes during pregnancy in multiple sclerosis. Only in-frame clones appear in the TCRdb table, and some are missing; sequencing was by immunoSEQ multiplex PCR. The data show more than 30,000 clones, over 80% seen once. The sample was CD4+ T cells from peripheral blood mononuclear cells, taken in the third trimester of pregnancy. The receptor source for this set is a female donor in good health, enrolled as a control in a pregnancy study.

J is TRBJ2-5 and V is TRBV9; 9 bases agree with TRBD1. The CDR3 consists of 15 residues. V was clipped by 3 bases and J by 2 bases; unmatched bases: 5. The germline gives CDR1 SGDLS, CDR2 YYNGEE. CDR3 amino acids: CASSGVGQGQETQYF. DNA for the CDR3: TGTGCCAGCAGCGGCGTGGGACAGGGTCAAGAGACCCAGTACTTC. The whole variable domain, remainder taken from reference TRBV9 and TRBJ2-5, is DSGVTQTPKHLITATGQRVTLRCSPRSGDLSVYWYQQSLDQGLQFLIQYYNGEERAKGNILERFSAQQFPDLHSELNLSSLELGDSALYFCASSGVGQGQETQYFGPGTRLLVL.

This clone was seen a single time. This chain links TRBV4-1 with TRBJ2-1; 7 positions match TRBD1. CDR1 and CDR2 (germline): MGHRA, YSYEKL. CDR3 length: 16 amino acids. V was clipped by 1 base and J by 9 bases; unmatched bases: 12. CDR3 DNA: TGCGCCAGCAGCCAAGGTTGGACAGGTCAAAGTTTTGAGCAGTTCTTC. Translating it yields CASSQGWTGQSFEQFF.

This clone was seen just once. The V call is TRBV2, the J call TRBJ1-5, with 10 bases identical to TRBD1. Germline V gene lookup returns CDR1 SNHLY and CDR2 FYNNEI. The CDR3 is 14 residues long. Trimming cost V 6 bases and J 7 bases; bases outside gene matches: 6. The CDR3 nucleotides are TGTGCCAGCAGGCTGACAGGGGGCACACAGCCCCAGCATTTT. Amino acid sequence: CASRLTGGTQPQHF.

The chain couples TRBV25-1 to TRBJ2-3; 7 bases are shared with TRBD1. CDR3 length equals 14 residues. CDR1 and CDR2 from the germline V gene are MGHDK and SYGVNS. Trimming at V came to 2 bases and at J to 5 bases, leaving 4 bases not matched to a gene. The CDR3 nucleotides are TGTGCCAGCAGTGAAGGACAGGTAAAAGATACGCAGTATTTT. This encodes CASSEGQVKDTQYF.

The rearrangement links TRBV30 to TRBJ2-7; TRBD1 might be the D (5 bases). Germline CDR1 GTSNPN, CDR2 SVGIG (reference sequence). Between the trimmed V and J ends, which lost 2 bases and 3 bases, there was a span of 8 bases. This CDR3 has 12 amino acids. The CDR3 DNA follows: TGTGCCTGGAGTCGAGACAGCTACGAGCAGTACTTC. Amino acids: CAWSRDSYEQYF.

This clone was seen only once. The chain is built from TRBV28 and TRBJ2-7; the D gene is possibly TRBD2 (6 bases). V was pared by 8 bases and J by 1 base, with 21 bases between. The CDR3 is made up of 16 amino acids. Germline V gene sequence: CDR1 MDHEN, CDR2 SYDVKM. The CDR3 loop reads CASSTPDSGPSYEQYF. In DNA, the CDR3 is TGTGCCAGCTCCACCCCCGATAGCGGCCCATCCTACGAGCAGTACTTC.

About this clone itself: The germline gene is not matched at one end of the junction; a read error may be the cause. J is TRBJ2-5 and V is TRBV6-1, with 13 bases lining up with TRBD2. Germline lookup yields CDR1 MNHNS and CDR2 SASEGT. There are 13 residues in the CDR3. This CDR3 is CASSPGLAGKADF. The CDR3 DNA is TGTGCCAGCAGTCCGGGACTAGCGGGAAAGGCCGACTTC.

The chain employs TRBV11-2 and TRBJ1-5; TRBD1 is a possible D gene (6 bases). Trimming removed 5 bases at V and 4 bases at J, with 15 bases between. In germline, CDR1 is SGHAT, CDR2 FQNNGV. The CDR3 sequence is 15 residues long. CDR3: CASSPDRDLNQPQHF. Written as DNA, the CDR3 is TGTGCCAGCAGCCCGGACAGAGACCTTAATCAGCCCCAGCATTTT.

This sequence joins TRBV19 and TRBJ1-1; a possible D gene is TRBD1 (5 bases). This CDR3 has 15 amino acids. The V and J ends lost 4 bases and 4 bases respectively, with 16 bases between them. Germline V gene sequence: CDR1 LNHDA, CDR2 SQIVND (reference sequence). The CDR3 loop reads CASSTRQYKPTEAFF. The CDR3 DNA reads TGTGCCAGTAGTACGAGACAGTATAAACCCACTGAAGCTTTCTTT.

This clone was seen once. The rearrangement joins TRBV28 to TRBJ2-6, with TRBD1 as a possible D gene (6 bases). The V end was cut by 4 bases, the J end by 1 base, with 17 bases between. CDR3 length: 18 amino acids. CDR1 is MDHEN, CDR2 SYDVKM, per germline. The CDR3: CASSSYRDRTSGANVLTF. CDR3 DNA: TGTGCCAGCAGTTCTTACAGGGATAGAACTTCTGGGGCCAACGTCCTGACTTTC. The whole variable domain, filled in from reference TRBV28 and TRBJ2-6, reads DVKVTQSSRYLVKRTGEKVFLECVQDMDHENMFWYRQDPGLGLRLIYFSYDVKMKEKGDIPEGYSVSREKKERFSLILESASTNQTSMYLCASSSYRDRTSGANVLTFGAGSRLTVL.

V and J are TRBV7-6 and TRBJ2-7; 8 bases match TRBD2. CDR3 size: 16 residues. Germline V CDR1 and CDR2: SGHVS, FNYEAQ. The J segment lost 4 bases and the V segment lost 3 bases, leaving 11 bases of the junction unmatched. The CDR3 loop is CASSLRGAGEGYEQYF. CDR3 nucleotide sequence: TGTGCCAGCAGCTTGCGGGGGGCTGGGGAGGGATACGAGCAGTACTTC.

V and J are TRBV4-2 and TRBJ2-7, with 8 bases lining up with TRBD2. Trimming at V came to 3 bases and at J to 3 bases, leaving 10 bases not matched to a gene. Germline CDR1 LGHNA, CDR2 YNFKEQ. This CDR3 comprises 16 residues. The CDR3 DNA sequence: TGTGCCAGCAGCCACGGGGAAGCGGGAGAGATCTACGAGCAGTACTTC. As protein: CASSHGEAGEIYEQYF.